This TCR beta chain was sequenced for a study of blood T cell repertoires in COVID-19. Study background: Some COVID-19 samples were acute and others convalescent; all came from the United States, Italy and Spain. Sample material is recorded as cDNA or gDNA derived from T cells, B-cell-depleted T cells, or PBMCs.

The CDR3 spans 13 residues. With V trimmed by 2 bases and J by 8 bases, 6 bases remained unmatched. From germline, CDR1 is SGHKS and CDR2 YYEKEE (reference sequence). Some clones are missing from TCRdb's copy, which holds only in-frame ones; the method was immunoSEQ multiplex PCR. The sample lists some 180,000 clones, roughly three quarters seen once, with 8.6% in the top ten. This clonotype originated in a woman aged 45 to 65 with active or convalescent COVID-19. This chain connects TRBV5-5 to TRBJ1-2; the match to TRBD1 covers 7 bases. Sequences were obtained from peripheral blood. CDR3 sequence: CASSFEGAQGYTF. For the CDR3, the DNA is TGTGCCAGCAGCTTTGAGGGGGCGCAGGGCTACACCTTC.